The rows below give T cell receptor beta chains drawn from one sample of a study of beta chain features in type 1 diabetes. Libraries were prepared by immunoSEQ multiplex PCR; TCRdb keeps only in-frame clonotypes and omits some of them. Among 130,000 to 150,000 clones listed, 10% were seen once. The sample was naive CD4+ T cells from blood. The receptors were sampled from a man in his late teens or twenties in good health. Both conserved end residues are part of each CDR3. D genes are given only for firm matches. Clone size, where shown, is once, few, many, or a class for clones that have expanded.

j_call v_call d_call clone_size cdr3_nt cdr3_aa
TRBJ1-2 TRBV19 . . TGTGCCAGCTGGCGAGGGACAATGAGCTTCTATGGCTACACCTTC CASWRGTMSFYGYTF
TRBJ2-3 TRBV7-6 TRBD2 few TGTGCCAGCAGCCCTGACGGGGGGTTTACGCAGTATTTT CASSPDGGFTQYF
TRBJ2-7 TRBV5-1 TRBD1 few TGCGCCAGCAGCGCGGGACAGGGGCCCCTCCCCTACGAGCAGTACTTC CASSAGQGPLPYEQYF
TRBJ1-4 TRBV6-6 . . TGTGCCAGCATTGCCGGTGCTAATGAAAAACTGTTTTTT CASIAGANEKLFF
TRBJ2-5 TRBV11-2 . . TGTGCCAGCCGCGACTACTATCAAGAGACCCAGTACTTC CASRDYYQETQYF
TRBJ2-3 TRBV7-9 . few TGTGCCAGCAGCTCCCGGGACACAGATACGCAGTATTTT CASSSRDTDTQYF
TRBJ2-1 TRBV19 TRBD2 . TGTGCCAGTAGTATAGGGAGCGGGGAATACAATGAGCAGTTCTTC CASSIGSGEYNEQFF
TRBJ2-5 TRBV27 . . TGTGCCAGCAGTCAGCGGAGTCAAGAGACCCAGTACTTC CASSQRSQETQYF
TRBJ1-1 TRBV2 . few TGTGCCAGCAGGAGGGATGGGAACACTGAAGCTTTCTTT CASRRDGNTEAFF
TRBJ2-2 TRBV28 . . TGTGCCAGCAGTTTAGGGGCTACCGGGGAGCTGTTTTTT CASSLGATGELFF
TRBJ1-5 TRBV19 TRBD1 few TGTGCCAGTGTGGGACAGGGGGATTTTCAGCCCCAGCATTTT CASVGQGDFQPQHF
TRBJ2-2 TRBV7-7 TRBD1 few TGTGCCAGCAGCTTAGCGCTCTGGACAGGGGAGACCGGGGAGCTGTTTTTT CASSLALWTGETGELFF
TRBJ2-6 TRBV6-1 . . TGTGCCAGCAGTGAAGCGCTTGGGTTTCGGGCTGGGGCCAACGTCCTGACTTTC CASSEALGFRAGANVLTF
TRBJ2-6 TRBV7-8 . . TGTGCCAGCAGCTTAGATCTAGACAGGTTTTCGTACTCTGGGGCCAACGTCCTGACTTTC CASSLDLDRFSYSGANVLTF
TRBJ1-3 TRBV5-1 . . TGCGCCAGCAGCTTGGTTCCAGGGGAAGGAAACACCATATATTTT CASSLVPGEGNTIYF
TRBJ1-2 TRBV15 . . TGTGCCACCAGCAGAGACCAGACGGTGGCGGCTGGCTACACCTTC CATSRDQTVAAGYTF
TRBJ2-4 TRBV7-8 TRBD1 few TGTGCCAGCAGCTTAGGGGGGACAGGTTTAGCCAAAAACATTCAGTACTTC CASSLGGTGLAKNIQYF
TRBJ1-1 TRBV10-3 . . TGTGCCACCCACGAGCGGGGGGACACTGAAGCTTTCTTT CATHERGDTEAFF
TRBJ2-4 TRBV5-6 . many TGTGCCAGCAGCTTCGCGGAAAACATTCAGTACTTC CASSFAENIQYF
TRBJ2-3 TRBV29-1 TRBD1 . TGCAGCGTCGAAGGACAGGGAAGCACAGATACGCAGTATTTT CSVEGQGSTDTQYF
TRBJ2-1 TRBV11-3 . . TGTGCCAGCAGCGACCGGGGGTCCCAGCAGTTCTTC CASSDRGSQQFF
TRBJ2-7 TRBV6-1 TRBD1 . TGTGCCAGCAGGGGACAGGGGTACGAGCAGTACTTC CASRGQGYEQYF
TRBJ2-1 TRBV28 TRBD1 few TGTGCCAGCAGTTTAGGGACAGAGAATTCCAATGAGCAGTTCTTC CASSLGTENSNEQFF
TRBJ2-3 TRBV30 . many TGTGCCTGGAGCGAGCCAGGCCGGTCAGATACGCAGTATTTT CAWSEPGRSDTQYF
TRBJ2-3 TRBV7-2 . . TGTGCCAGCAGCTTAATTGGGGCTAGCACAGATACGCAGTATTTT CASSLIGASTDTQYF
TRBJ2-1 TRBV2 TRBD2 . TGTGCCAGCAGTGTCACTAGCGGGAACTCCTACAATGAGCAGTTCTTC CASSVTSGNSYNEQFF
TRBJ1-2 TRBV16 TRBD1 . TGTGCCAGCAGACCCGGGACAGGGTCGGACTATGGCTACACCTTC CASRPGTGSDYGYTF
TRBJ1-4 TRBV5-1 TRBD1 . TGCGCCAGCAGGGAACAGGGGACTAATGAAAAACTGTTTTTT CASREQGTNEKLFF
TRBJ1-6 TRBV28 TRBD1 few TGTGCCAGCAGCCCGGGACAGAATAATTCACCCCTCCACTTT CASSPGQNNSPLHF
TRBJ2-1 TRBV19 TRBD2 . TGTGCCAGTACCGGACTAGCGGGGGGGAGAAATGAGCAGTTCTTC CASTGLAGGRNEQFF
TRBJ2-7 TRBV4-3 . . TGCGCCAGCAGCCAAGATCGCGCCCAAACCCCCTACGAGCAGTACTTC CASSQDRAQTPYEQYF
TRBJ2-5 TRBV6-6 . . TGTGCCAGCAGTTACCCAGGGGTCCAAGAGACCCAGTACTTC CASSYPGVQETQYF
TRBJ1-6 TRBV9 TRBD1 . TGTGCCAGCAGCGGGGACAGGGATAATTCACCCCTCCACTTT CASSGDRDNSPLHF
TRBJ2-1 TRBV28 . . TGTGCCAGCACCCCGGGTCCTCGCTACAATGAGCAGTTCTTC CASTPGPRYNEQFF
TRBJ1-2 TRBV5-1 . few TGCGCCAGCAGCTTTCCCGGTAACTATGGCTACACCTTC CASSFPGNYGYTF
TRBJ2-3 TRBV5-1 . . TGCGCCAGCAGCTTAACAGCGGGCCCCGTCGGAGATACGCAGTATTTT CASSLTAGPVGDTQYF
TRBJ1-2 TRBV7-2 . . TGTGCCAGCAGCTTAGCGCTCAGGTCCGGCTACACCTTC CASSLALRSGYTF
TRBJ1-6 TRBV6-5 . few TGTGCCAGCAGTTACTGGGGGGTGAAGAATTCACCCCTCCACTTT CASSYWGVKNSPLHF
TRBJ2-1 TRBV18 . . TGTGCCAGCTCACCACAAACAGGGAGAGATGAGCAGTTCTTC CASSPQTGRDEQFF
TRBJ1-6 TRBV5-6 TRBD1 . TGTGCCAGCAGTCCTAGACAGGGAACACCCCTCCACTTT CASSPRQGTPLHF
TRBJ1-1 TRBV10-3 TRBD1 few TGTGCCATCAGTGCCGGACAGGGGAAATGGACTGAAGCTTTCTTT CAISAGQGKWTEAFF
TRBJ1-1 TRBV11-2 TRBD1 few TGTGCCAGCAGCTTCCCGGGACAGGGCACTGAAGCTTTCTTT CASSFPGQGTEAFF
TRBJ1-5 TRBV7-2 . . TGTGCCAGCAGCCGTTCCGATCAGCCCCAGCATTTT CASSRSDQPQHF
TRBJ2-5 TRBV7-2 TRBD1 few TGTGCCAGCAGCTTCAAGGGACAGCAAGAGACCCAGTACTTC CASSFKGQQETQYF